The entry below describes one T cell receptor beta chain. What it binds is unknown. Though nominally healthy at sampling, donors likely had unrecorded immune exposures. The sample originates from a study of cytomegalovirus exposure and HLA in healthy donors. Deletions cut 3 bases from V and 10 bases from J, with 8 bases between. The CDR3 runs to 11 residues. Germline V gene data show CDR1 as SGHDT and CDR2 as YYEEEE. 13 Jbeta primers and 60 Vbeta primers were used for the PCR. The method was immunoSEQ multiplex PCR; TCRdb's version includes in-frame clones alone and lacks a portion of them. The sample consists of some 150,000 clones, around 80% of them appearing once. General study results and limits: What TCR beta sequences reportedly achieved was accurate prediction of HLA-A and HLA-B alleles in most subjects. A few of the chains that were CMV-associated were confirmed in vitro to be specific for CMV antigens. Segments of the TCR beta V type were, in most cases, productive about 90% or about 30% of the time in an earlier analysis.

The sequenced sample was PBMCs. The chain is built from TRBV5-6 and TRBJ2-1; D is undetermined. This clonotype originated in a middle-aged man in good health and CMV-seronegative. In nucleotides, the CDR3 is TGTGCCAGCAGCTCCCGGCGGGAGCAGTTCTTC. Its translation is CASSSRREQFF.